Reported below is one TCR beta chain. Its antigen is still unknown. The data derive from a study of glioma-infiltrating T cells. The iRepertoire nested amplicon-rescue multiplex PCR amplified TCR alpha and beta CDR3s from RNA. For one-step reverse transcription and amplification, 100-400 ng of tissue mRNA or PBMC total RNA was used. TCRdb itself ran the multiplex PCR reads through MiXCR, one entry per CDR3 protein. This sample carries 150,000 or so distinct CDR3 sequences, about two fifths of them seen once, and the ten largest clones take around 20%. The CDR3 is 15 amino acids. Germline-derived CDR1 and CDR2 are MNHNY and SVGAGI (reference sequence). V dropped 0 bases and J dropped 0 bases, with 9 bases sitting between them. Notes on the study in general: Very few CDR3 sequences were shared between tissue and blood. Non-neoplastic patients had below-expected tissue-blood divergence, while all gliomas exceeded expectation.

Sequenced: glioma tissue, nonneoplastic brain tissue, or PBMCs (not recorded which). The chain joins TRBV6-6 to TRBJ2-7, with D perhaps TRBD2 (5 bases). This clonotype originated in a human donor with low-grade glioma or glioblastoma, undergoing nonglioma brain surgery, or in good health (not recorded which). The CDR3 loop reads CASSYSAASSYEQYF. The CDR3 coding sequence is TGTGCCAGCAGTTACTCAGCGGCTTCCTCCTACGAGCAGTACTTC.